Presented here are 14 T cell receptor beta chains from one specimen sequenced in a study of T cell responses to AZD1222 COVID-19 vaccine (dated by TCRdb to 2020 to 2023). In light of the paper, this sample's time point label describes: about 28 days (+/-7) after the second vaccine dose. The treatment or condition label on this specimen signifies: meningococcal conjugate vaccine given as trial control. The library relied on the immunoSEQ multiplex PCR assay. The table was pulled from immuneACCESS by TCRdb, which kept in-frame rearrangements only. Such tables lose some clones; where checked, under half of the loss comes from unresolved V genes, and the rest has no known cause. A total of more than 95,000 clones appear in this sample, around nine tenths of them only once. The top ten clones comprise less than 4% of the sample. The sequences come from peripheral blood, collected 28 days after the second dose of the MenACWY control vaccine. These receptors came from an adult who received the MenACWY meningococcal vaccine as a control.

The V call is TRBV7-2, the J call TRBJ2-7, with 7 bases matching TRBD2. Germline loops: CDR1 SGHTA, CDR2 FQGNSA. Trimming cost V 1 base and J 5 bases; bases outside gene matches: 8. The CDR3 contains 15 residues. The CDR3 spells CASSLVWVGGDEQYF. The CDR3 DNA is TGTGCCAGCAGCTTAGTCTGGGTGGGGGGGGACGAGCAGTACTTC.

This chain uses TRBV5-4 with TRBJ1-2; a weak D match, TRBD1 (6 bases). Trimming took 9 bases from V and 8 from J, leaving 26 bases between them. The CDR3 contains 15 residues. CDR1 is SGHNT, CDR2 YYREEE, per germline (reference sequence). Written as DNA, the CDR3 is TGTGCCACCAACCCTCAACAACAGGGATCGCAGGGCTACACCTTC. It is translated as CATNPQQQGSQGYTF. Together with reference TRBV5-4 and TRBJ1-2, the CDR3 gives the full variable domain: ETGVTQSPTHLIKTRGQQVTLRCSSQSGHNTVSWYQQALGQGPQFIFQYYREEENGRGNFPPRFSGLQFPNYSSELNVNALELDDSALYLCATNPQQQGSQGYTFGSGTRLTVV.

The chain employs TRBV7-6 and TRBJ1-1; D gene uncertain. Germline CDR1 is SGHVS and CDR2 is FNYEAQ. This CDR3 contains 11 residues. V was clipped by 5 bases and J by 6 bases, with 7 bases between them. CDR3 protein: CASSDPAEAFF. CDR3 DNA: TGTGCCAGCAGCGACCCGGCTGAAGCTTTCTTT.

The CDR3 region is CASREDRGNTEAFF. Here the CDR3 DNA reads TGTGCCAGCAGGGAGGACAGGGGGAACACTGAAGCTTTCTTT. The chain joins TRBV28 to TRBJ1-1; 9 nucleotides align to TRBD1. V dropped 6 bases and J dropped 1; count of bases not matched to a gene: 3. Germline CDR1 reads MDHEN; CDR2 reads SYDVKM. This CDR3 is 14 amino acids long.

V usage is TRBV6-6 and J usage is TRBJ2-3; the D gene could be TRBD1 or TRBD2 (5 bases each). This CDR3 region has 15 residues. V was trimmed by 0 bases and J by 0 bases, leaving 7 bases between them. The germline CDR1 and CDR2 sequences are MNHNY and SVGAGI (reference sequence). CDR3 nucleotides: TGTGCCAGCAGTTACTCGGGGACGAGCACAGATACGCAGTATTTT. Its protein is CASSYSGTSTDTQYF.

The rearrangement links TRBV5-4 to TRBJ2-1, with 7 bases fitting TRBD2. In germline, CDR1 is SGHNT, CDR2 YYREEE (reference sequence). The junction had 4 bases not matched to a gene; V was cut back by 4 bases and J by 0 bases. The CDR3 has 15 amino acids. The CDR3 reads CASSDGGSSYNEQFF. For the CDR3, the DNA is TGTGCCAGCAGCGACGGGGGGTCCTCCTACAATGAGCAGTTCTTC. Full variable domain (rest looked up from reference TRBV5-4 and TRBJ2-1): ETGVTQSPTHLIKTRGQQVTLRCSSQSGHNTVSWYQQALGQGPQFIFQYYREEENGRGNFPPRFSGLQFPNYSSELNVNALELDDSALYLCASSDGGSSYNEQFFGPGTRLTVL.

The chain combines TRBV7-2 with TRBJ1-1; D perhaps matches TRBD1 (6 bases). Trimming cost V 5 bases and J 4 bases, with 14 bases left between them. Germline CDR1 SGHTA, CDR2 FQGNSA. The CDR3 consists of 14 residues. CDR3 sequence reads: CASSVTTGSTEAFF. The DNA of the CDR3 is TGTGCCAGCAGCGTTACTACAGGGTCCACTGAAGCTTTCTTT.

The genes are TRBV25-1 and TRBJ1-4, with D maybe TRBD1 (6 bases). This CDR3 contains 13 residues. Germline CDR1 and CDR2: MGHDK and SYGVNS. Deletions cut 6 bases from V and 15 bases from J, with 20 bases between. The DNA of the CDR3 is TGTGCCAGCAGACAGGGTTCTCAGAAGGGGATGTTTTTT. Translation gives CASRQGSQKGMFF.

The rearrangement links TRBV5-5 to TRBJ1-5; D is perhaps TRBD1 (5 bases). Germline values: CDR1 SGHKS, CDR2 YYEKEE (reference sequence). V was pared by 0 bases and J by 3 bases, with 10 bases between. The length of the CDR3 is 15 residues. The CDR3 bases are TGTGCCAGCAGCTTGGTGGGGGGGACCAATCAGCCCCAGCATTTT. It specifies CASSLVGGTNQPQHF.

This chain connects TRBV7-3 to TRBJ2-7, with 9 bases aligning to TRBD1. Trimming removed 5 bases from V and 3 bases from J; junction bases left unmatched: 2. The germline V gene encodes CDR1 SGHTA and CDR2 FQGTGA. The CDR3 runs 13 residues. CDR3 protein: CASSMTGGYEQYF. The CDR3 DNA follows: TGTGCCAGCAGCATGACAGGGGGCTACGAGCAGTACTTC.

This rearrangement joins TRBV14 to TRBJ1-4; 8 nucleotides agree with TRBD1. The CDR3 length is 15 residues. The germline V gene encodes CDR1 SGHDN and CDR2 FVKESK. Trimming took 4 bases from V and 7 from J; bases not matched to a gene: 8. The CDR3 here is CASSRQGAEAEKLFF. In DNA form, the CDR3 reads TGTGCCAGCAGCCGTCAGGGGGCAGAAGCTGAAAAACTGTTTTTT.

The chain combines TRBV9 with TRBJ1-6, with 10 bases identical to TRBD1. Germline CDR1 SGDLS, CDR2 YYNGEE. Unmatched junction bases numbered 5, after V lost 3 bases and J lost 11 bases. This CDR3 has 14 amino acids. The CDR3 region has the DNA TGTGCCAGCAGCGAGGGACAGGGGAGAACACCCCTCCACTTT. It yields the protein CASSEGQGRTPLHF.

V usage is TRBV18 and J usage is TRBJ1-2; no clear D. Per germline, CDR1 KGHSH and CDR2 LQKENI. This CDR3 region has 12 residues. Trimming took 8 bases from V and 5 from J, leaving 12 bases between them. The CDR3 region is CASRPVGYGYTF. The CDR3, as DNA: TGTGCCAGCCGACCAGTCGGGTATGGCTACACCTTC.

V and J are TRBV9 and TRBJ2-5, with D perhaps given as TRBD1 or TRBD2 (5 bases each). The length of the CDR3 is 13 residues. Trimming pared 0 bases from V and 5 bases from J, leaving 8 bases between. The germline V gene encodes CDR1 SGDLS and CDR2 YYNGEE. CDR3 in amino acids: CASSVGGDETQYF. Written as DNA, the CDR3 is TGTGCCAGCAGCGTAGGAGGGGATGAGACCCAGTACTTC.